This is a list of T cell receptor beta chains from one sample in a study of blood T cell repertoires in COVID-19. Here immunoSEQ multiplex PCR was the method, and the copy in TCRdb shows in-frame clones only, minus some. The table has about 190,000 clones, approximately 84% seen once. Sequencing used peripheral blood. These receptors were obtained from a woman in her seventies with active or convalescent COVID-19. The CDR3 runs from the conserved cysteine through the conserved F or W. D genes are given only for firm matches. Size is stated for part of the rows, as once, few or many counts, or as a class when the clone is expanded.

TRBJ2-7,TRBD1,NA,TRBV2,CASSEARGTQGGYEQYF,TGTGCCAGCAGTGAAGCGCGGGGTACACAGGGGGGCTACGAGCAGTACTTC
TRBJ2-3,TRBD2,NA,TRBV5-1,CASSSGLAGASRPDTQYF,TGCGCCAGCAGCTCCGGACTAGCGGGAGCGTCTAGACCAGATACGCAGTATTTT
TRBJ2-3,TRBD2,NA,TRBV5-1,CASSRGAGDTDTQYF,TGCGCCAGCAGTCGTGGGGCGGGAGACACAGATACGCAGTATTTT
TRBJ2-1,TRBD1,NA,TRBV25-1,CASSESGTGQLCQFF,TGTGCCAGCAGTGAGTCCGGGACAGGGCAGTTATGCCAGTTCTTC
TRBJ2-2,NA,NA,TRBV4-1,CASSLGRTENTGELFF,TGCGCCAGCAGCCTAGGAAGGACAGAGAACACCGGGGAGCTGTTTTTT
TRBJ1-4,NA,NA,TRBV18,CASSPAQSTNEKLFF,TGTGCCAGCTCACCAGCACAGTCAACTAATGAAAAACTGTTTTTT
TRBJ2-7,TRBD1,NA,TRBV7-9,CASSLGTVYEQYF,TGTGCCAGCAGCCTTGGGACAGTCTACGAGCAGTACTTC
TRBJ1-1,TRBD1,NA,TRBV3-1/TRBV3-2,CASSQGSGTGVTEAFF,TGTGCCAGCAGCCAAGGATCCGGGACAGGTGTCACTGAAGCTTTCTTT
TRBJ2-7,TRBD1,NA,TRBV5-5,CASSLAGTGGSEQYF,TGTGCCAGCAGCTTGGCCGGGACAGGGGGCTCCGAGCAGTACTTC
TRBJ2-1,NA,NA,TRBV19,CASRRQNSYNEQFF,TGTGCCAGCCGAAGACAGAACTCCTACAATGAGCAGTTCTTC
TRBJ2-6,TRBD2,NA,TRBV18,CASSPQRGLRSGANVLTF,TGTGCCAGCTCACCACAGCGGGGCCTGAGGTCTGGGGCCAACGTCCTGACTTTC
TRBJ1-5,NA,few,TRBV30,CAWSNVGGGQPQHF,TGTGCCTGGAGTAACGTGGGGGGAGGTCAGCCCCAGCATTTT
TRBJ1-6,NA,NA,TRBV14,CASSQGGFPNSPLHF,TGTGCCAGCAGCCAAGGGGGCTTCCCTAATTCACCCCTCCACTTT
TRBJ1-1,TRBD1,once,TRBV11-2,CASSLGVSWEGQDTEAFF,TGTGCCAGCAGCTTAGGGGTATCATGGGAGGGACAGGACACTGAAGCTTTCTTT
TRBJ1-2,TRBD1,NA,TRBV7-2,CASSPWTGGGGYTF,TGTGCCAGCAGCCCCTGGACAGGGGGTGGGGGCTACACCTTC
TRBJ1-6,NA,NA,TRBV9,CASSSRPVVSPLHF,TGTGCCAGCAGCTCCCGCCCTGTAGTCTCACCCCTCCACTTT
TRBJ2-3,TRBD1,NA,TRBV29-1,CSVDRGQADTQYF,TGCAGCGTCGACAGGGGGCAAGCAGATACGCAGTATTTT
TRBJ2-3,NA,NA,TRBV7-2,CASSPSGDTQYF,TGTGCCAGCAGCCCCTCAGGAGATACGCAGTATTTT
TRBJ2-5,NA,once,TRBV5-1,CASSSSPRGSLETQYF,TGCGCCAGCAGCTCCTCTCCCCGCGGTTCTTTAGAGACCCAGTACTTC
TRBJ2-5,NA,NA,TRBV30,CAWSRTAQETQYF,TGTGCCTGGAGTCGGACAGCCCAAGAGACCCAGTACTTC
TRBJ2-3,TRBD2,NA,TRBV20-1,CSASPLLAGWTDTQYF,TGCAGTGCTAGTCCCCTGCTAGCGGGATGGACAGATACGCAGTATTTT
TRBJ2-1,NA,few,TRBV15,CATSRERAHEQFF,TGTGCCACCAGCAGAGAGCGGGCGCATGAGCAGTTCTTC
TRBJ2-2,TRBD1,NA,TRBV10-3,CAISTGQGQTGELFF,TGTGCCATCAGCACAGGACAGGGGCAAACCGGGGAGCTGTTTTTT
TRBJ1-6,NA,once,TRBV4-2,CASSQERQRAPLHF,TGTGCCAGCAGCCAAGAACGACAGCGGGCACCCCTCCACTTT
TRBJ2-7,NA,NA,TRBV15,CATSRGQQGNEQYF,TGTGCCACCAGCAGAGGCCAGCAGGGGAACGAGCAGTACTTC
TRBJ2-1,TRBD1,NA,TRBV7-6,CASSLVISGTGDNEQFF,TGTGCCAGCAGCTTAGTCATCTCCGGGACAGGGGACAATGAGCAGTTCTTC
TRBJ1-6,NA,NA,TRBV28,CASSSPGGASSYNSPLHF,TGTGCCAGCAGTTCCCCCGGTGGTGCGAGCTCCTATAATTCACCCCTCCACTTT
TRBJ2-7,NA,NA,TRBV2,CASARQAYEQYF,TGTGCCAGCGCCAGACAGGCCTACGAGCAGTACTTC
TRBJ2-1,TRBD2,NA,TRBV19,CASSLSGRGYNEQFF,TGTGCCAGTAGTCTTAGCGGGAGGGGATACAATGAGCAGTTCTTC
TRBJ2-1,NA,NA,TRBV29-1,CSAKGGSVSSYNEQFF,TGCAGCGCCAAAGGGGGTAGCGTAAGCTCCTACAATGAGCAGTTCTTC